Below are 13 T cell receptor beta chains sequenced from a single sample in a study of blood T cell repertoires in COVID-19. The method was immunoSEQ multiplex PCR; TCRdb's version includes in-frame clones alone and lacks a portion of them. The sample lists about 220,000 clones; 84% were seen once. The sequenced sample consisted of peripheral blood. These receptors came from an older woman who had recovered from COVID-19.

The gene calls are TRBV7-9 and TRBJ2-7; 8 nucleotides agree with TRBD2. The V and J ends lost 1 base and 2 bases, in that order; junction bases with no gene match: 4. Germline assignment: CDR1 SEHNR and CDR2 FQNEAQ (reference sequence). The CDR3 sequence is 15 residues long. CDR3 nucleotides: TGTGCCAGCAGCTTAGAAACGGGGGGGACCTACGAGCAGTACTTC. Its translation: CASSLETGGTYEQYF.

This CDR3 is CASSPGGTGGTEAFF. As DNA, the CDR3 is TGCGCCAGCAGCCCGGGAGGGACAGGGGGCACTGAAGCTTTCTTT. The chain links TRBV5-1 to TRBJ1-1, with 11 bases lining up with TRBD1. The length of the CDR3 is 15 residues. CDR1 is SGHRS, CDR2 YFSETQ, per germline. V trimming: 4 bases; J trimming: 4 bases; junction bases outside the gene matches: 6.

In regard to this clone: A junction end diverges from the germline sequence, so it may reflect a read error. V usage is TRBV6-6 and J usage is TRBJ2-1, with TRBD1 identical over 8 bases. Germline CDR1 reads MNHNY; CDR2 reads SVGAGI (reference sequence). CDR3 length: 13 amino acids. CDR3 nucleotides: TGTGCCGGCAGACAGGGGAGTCGCAATGAGCAGTTCTTC. It is translated as CAGRQGSRNEQFF.

The chain recombines TRBV19 with TRBJ1-1; weak D call: TRBD1 (6 bases). CDR1 LNHDA and CDR2 SQIVND come from the germline V gene (reference sequence). CDR3 length: 14 residues. Trimming left V 3 bases short and J 1 base short, with 9 bases between. The CDR3 DNA sequence: TGTGCCAGTAGTATGGGACATTCGAACACTGAAGCTTTCTTT. Its protein product is CASSMGHSNTEAFF.

The rearrangement uses TRBV6-5 and TRBJ2-6, with a possible D match to TRBD1 (5 bases). The V end lost 5 bases, the J end lost 4 bases, and 12 bases lay between the germline ends. The CDR3 has 15 amino acids. The V gene's germline CDR1 is MNHEY and CDR2 SVGAGI. The CDR3 sequence: CASSPPTAGANVLTF. Written as DNA, the CDR3 is TGTGCCAGCAGTCCCCCGACAGCCGGGGCCAACGTCCTGACTTTC.

The rearrangement uses TRBV6-2 or TRBV6-3 and TRBJ2-1; D is ambiguous. Trimming removed 5 bases at V and 4 bases at J, with 6 bases between. Germline V gives CDR1 MNHEY, CDR2 SVGEGT. There are 12 residues in the CDR3. CDR3 DNA sequence: TGTGCCAGCAGTATATATTACAATGAGCAGTTCTTC. Encoded protein: CASSIYYNEQFF.

This clone was recorded once. The CDR3 region has the DNA TGTGCCAGCAGCCACGATGACAGGGCTGAGACCCAGTACTTC. Residues: CASSHDDRAETQYF. V usage is TRBV3-1 (or the pseudogene TRBV3-2) and J usage is TRBJ2-5, with 7 nucleotides matching TRBD1. The CDR3 is 14 residues long. Germline V gene lookup returns CDR1 LGHDT and CDR2 YNNKEL (reference sequence). V shed 3 bases, J shed 5 bases, and the junction held 6 bases outside the gene matches.

This clone was found once. The CDR3 region is CASSHLSNEQYF. The CDR3 DNA is TGTGCCAGCAGCCACCTGAGCAACGAGCAGTACTTC. V and J are TRBV3-1 (or the pseudogene TRBV3-2) and TRBJ2-7; D remains ambiguous. Deletions cut 3 bases from V and 5 bases from J, with 8 bases between. The CDR3 is 12 residues long. Germline V gene sequence: CDR1 LGHDT, CDR2 YNNKEL (reference sequence).

V usage is TRBV19 and J usage is TRBJ1-2, with 7 bases lining up with TRBD1. The germline V gene has CDR1 LNHDA and CDR2 SQIVND (reference sequence). This CDR3 is built from 14 residues. The V and J ends lost 5 bases and 8 bases, in that order; junction bases with no gene match: 11. The DNA of the CDR3 is TGTGCCAGTAGTCATTTGGACAGGTGGGACGGCTACACCTTC. Encoded protein: CASSHLDRWDGYTF.

The chain links TRBV13 to TRBJ1-2, with a possible D match to TRBD1 (5 bases). The CDR3 is 12 residues long. Trimming stripped 5 bases from V and 6 bases from J, with 10 bases between. In germline, CDR1 is PRHDT, CDR2 FYEKMQ (reference sequence). The CDR3 DNA reads TGTGCCAGCAGCCAGGGAGGAAATGGCTACACCTTC. Protein: CASSQGGNGYTF.

This chain links TRBV13 with TRBJ1-2; 7 positions agree with TRBD1. V lost 1 base and J lost 7; bases outside the gene matches: 9. The germline V gene encodes CDR1 PRHDT and CDR2 FYEKMQ (reference sequence). The length of the CDR3 is 15 residues. This chain's CDR3 is CASSLEWGRTGGYTF. The CDR3 DNA sequence: TGTGCCAGCAGCTTAGAGTGGGGGCGGACAGGTGGCTACACCTTC.

Of note for this clone: Other DNA sequences in this specimen translate into the identical CDR3. The chain carries TRBV5-1 and TRBJ1-1, with TRBD1 as a possible D gene (5 bases). The CDR3 runs to 13 residues. Germline V gives CDR1 SGHRS, CDR2 YFSETQ. Trimming took 0 bases from V and 3 from J, leaving 6 bases between them. The CDR3 spells CASSLVGDTEAFF. The CDR3 DNA sequence: TGCGCCAGCAGCTTGGTAGGGGACACTGAAGCTTTCTTT.

This clone was counted a single time. The V and J genes are TRBV14 and TRBJ1-2; D uncertain. Germline CDR1 and CDR2: SGHDN and FVKESK. The CDR3 covers 13 residues. Trimming left V 3 bases short and J 5 bases short, with 10 bases between. CDR3 nucleotides: TGTGCCAGCAGCCAGCTGCGGGGTTATGGCTACACCTTC. Protein: CASSQLRGYGYTF.